Sequencing of this T cell receptor (beta chain) was carried out in a study of cytomegalovirus exposure and HLA in healthy donors. General study results and limits: Follow-up analysis later connected one missense variant in DCLRE1C with trimming of TCR beta V- and J-genes. Published work reported that the classifier diagnosed cytomegalovirus status with high specificity and sensitivity. 87-base-pair reads could not separate some V segments, including TRBV6-2 and TRBV6-3. A later analysis found most CMV-associated TCR beta chains apparently HLA-restricted.

Comment on this clone: Its antigen is not identified.

PCR was performed using 60 Vbeta and 13 Jbeta primers. This table comes from immunoSEQ multiplex PCR, and its TCRdb copy is limited to in-frame clones, with some not included. The table lists about 200,000 clones, over 65% of them singletons. The junction had 10 bases not matched to a gene; V was cut back by 5 bases and J by 1 base. Germline V gives CDR1 SGHVS, CDR2 FNYEAQ. This CDR3 has 17 amino acids. V usage is TRBV7-6 and J usage is TRBJ2-3; the match to TRBD1 covers 9 bases. The TCR was taken from a boy between 2 and 15 years old in good health and CMV-seronegative. The sequenced sample was PBMCs. In nucleotides, the CDR3 is TGTGCCAGCAGCCGGATAACAGGGGGCATTGGCACAGATACGCAGTATTTT. Residues: CASSRITGGIGTDTQYF. The full variable domain, with the rest looked up from reference TRBV7-6 and TRBJ2-3, is GAGVSQSPRYKVTKRGQDVALRCDPISGHVSLYWYRQALGQGPEFLTYFNYEAQQDKSGLPNDRFSAERPEGSISTLTIQRTEQRDSAMYRCASSRITGGIGTDTQYFGPGTRLTVL.